This T cell receptor (beta chain) was found in a study of T-cell reconstitution after alpha-beta-depleted transplantation in children. At least ten counts were recorded for this clonotype. Researchers prepared the TCRbeta library using unique molecular identifiers, the study reports. TCRdb reanalysed the PCR reads using MiXCR and keeps one entry per CDR3 protein. The profile shows approximately 290,000 distinct CDR3 sequences, 11% of them singletons. Sequencing was performed on peripheral blood, taken 180 days after TCRalphabeta/CD19-depleted stem cell transplant. The TCR originated in a male patient aged 2-9 years who had a stem cell transplant for chronic granulomatous disease, so the T cells may come from the graft donor.

The CDR3 sequence: CASSVELAGGLWTQYF. The CDR3 region has the DNA TGTGCCAGCAGCGTCGAGCTAGCGGGGGGCCTTTGGACCCAGTACTTC. This chain uses TRBV9 with TRBJ2-5; 11 bases are shared with TRBD2. Germline CDR1 and CDR2: SGDLS and YYNGEE. This CDR3 region has 16 residues. Trimming cost V 2 bases and J 7 bases; bases outside gene matches: 10. The full variable domain, completed using reference TRBV9 and TRBJ2-5, is DSGVTQTPKHLITATGQRVTLRCSPRSGDLSVYWYQQSLDQGLQFLIQYYNGEERAKGNILERFSAQQFPDLHSELNLSSLELGDSALYFCASSVELAGGLWTQYFGPGTRLLVL.